This T cell receptor beta chain was observed in a study of T cells in Graves' hyperthyroidism and ophthalmopathy. For the study at large: Peripheral blood was taken when the disease was first diagnosed, before any treatment began.

This clonotype was detected ten times or more. The antigen is not known. Diagnosis relied on clinical symptoms, serum thyroxine and TRAb, thyroid ultrasound and orbital computed tomography. Amplification targeted TCR beta CDR3 regions from RNA transcripts. HTBI primers drove first-round RT-PCR of the TCR CDR3. Each CDR3 protein gets one entry after TCRdb re-called the multiplex PCR reads with MiXCR. The table lists approximately 510,000 distinct CDR3 sequences, more than 20% of them singletons. Notes on the study in general: Most expanded thyroid clonotypes above 0.001 also appeared in blood.

The sample taken for sequencing was blood. This TCR was sampled from a man younger than 30 with Graves' hyperthyroidism.

CDR3 coding DNA: TGTGCCAGCAGTTACGTGGCGGAGCAGAGGAATCAGCCCCAGCATTTT. Translated: CASSYVAEQRNQPQHF. The chain couples TRBV6-5 to TRBJ1-5; unclear D gene. Between the trimmed V and J ends, which lost 2 bases and 4 bases, there was a span of 15 bases. Germline CDR1 MNHEY, CDR2 SVGAGI. CDR3 length equals 16 residues.